This TCR beta chain was recovered during a study of blood T cell repertoires in COVID-19 (dated by TCRdb to the early 2020s). Background for the entire study: Samples covering the acute and convalescent phases of COVID-19 were provided by collaborators in the United States, Italy and Spain. The material from the prospective study consisted of cDNA or gDNA derived from T cells, B-cell-depleted T cells, or PBMCs. Subjects who had been exposed to COVID-19, were actively infected with it, or had recovered from it provided the deeply sampled blood TCRbeta repertoires that made up the dataset. The repertoires were released in a freely available public database meant as a resource for research on the immune response to SARS-CoV-2. Samples were obtained from the ongoing ImmuneRACE study (first 160 participants) and from about 1,300 subjects provided by 6 global collaborators. Sample metadata almost always included a de-identified subject ID, COVID-19 status, age in years and sex. Where available, HLA class I and class II types were taken from metadata supplied by the sample provider and were not determined by assay-based typing. Beyond this particular receptor, the publication reports: How much clinical and demographic metadata was included differed by source and by participant, and the metadata was provided uncurated.

The germline V gene yields SGHTA for CDR1 and FQGNSA for CDR2. V has 2 bases trimmed and J has 3 bases trimmed; junction bases matching no gene number 7. Inclusive of the bounding cysteine and phenylalanine, the CDR3 is 17 residues long. Only CDR3 DNA remains: 51 bases, in frame from the first base. As concerns this clone: The clone's antigen remains unknown. No base qualities exist here, and no much larger clone lies one base off it.

Collaborating institutions collected whole blood in K2EDTA tubes following their own protocols. For TCRbeta analysis, collaborators shipped samples as frozen whole blood, isolated PBMCs, or DNA extracted from either of those sample types. TCRbeta CDR3 regions were amplified from genomic DNA using the immunoSEQ Assay, a bias-controlled multiplex PCR. For the original study's pipeline: The number of nucleated cells in each sample was estimated by amplification of reference gene primers within the assay. To quantify the absolute abundance of each unique TCRbeta CDR3 rearrangement, sequence reads were collapsed and filtered. For each sample, productive Simpson clonality was calculated as the square root of Simpson's diversity index over productive rearrangements. Here the immuneACCESS table is served through TCRdb, limited to in-frame sequences with V and J called. Missing clones are a known gap in these copies; in checked studies unresolved V genes cover under half, and the rest lacks a known reason. The DNA gave D and trimming, while V, J and clone size come from that table. In this sample the table shows approximately 52,000 clones, around 88% of which occur a single time. The top ten hold 1.3% of the sample.

Source material: peripheral blood. This clonotype originated in a man in his 60s with acute or convalescent COVID-19. This receptor chain uses TRBV7-2 and TRBJ1-4; 9 bases in the junction line up with TRBD1. For the CDR3, the sequence is CASSLRGQGPANEKLFF. The nucleotides read TGTGCCAGCAGCTTAAGGGGACAGGGACCGGCTAATGAAAAACTGTTTTTT. The CDR3 plus the reference TRBV7-2 and TRBJ1-4 genes for the other parts give the full variable domain: GAGVSQSPSNKVTEKGKDVELRCDPISGHTALYWYRQSLGQGLEFLIYFQGNSAPDKSGLPSDRFSAERTGGSVSTLTIQRTQQEDSAVYLCASSLRGQGPANEKLFFGSGTQLSVL.